The 23 T cell receptor beta chains below come from one sample, sequenced in a study of CD8+ T cells in alopecia areata. The treatment is: oral pan-JAK inhibitor, 5-10 mg twice daily. Reverse transcribed after extraction, RNA yielded cDNA as the sequencing template. Assay used: immunoSEQ multiplex PCR; TCRdb lists only in-frame clones, some missing. The sample contains about 210,000 clones, 66% of which appear only once. The source material was CD4+ T cells sorted from blood, sampled at week 44, from a patient treated with tofacitinib. These receptors were taken from a human donor with alopecia areata.

Only a few counts were recorded for this clone. The chain uses TRBV7-3 and TRBJ2-1, with D maybe TRBD1 (5 bases). CDR1 and CDR2 from the germline V gene are SGHTA and FQGTGA. Trimming took off 2 bases at V and 7 bases at J, with 9 bases between the two ends. The CDR3 consists of 13 residues. CDR3 in amino acids: CASSLRQGNEQFF. The CDR3 region has the DNA TGTGCCAGCAGCTTACGGCAGGGAAATGAGCAGTTCTTC.

CDR3 in amino acids: CSILNRGAGANVLTF. The DNA of the CDR3 is TGCAGCATACTCAACAGGGGTGCTGGGGCCAACGTCCTGACTTTC. V usage is TRBV29-1 and J usage is TRBJ2-6, with 7 bases that match TRBD1. The CDR3 spans 15 residues. CDR1 SQVTM and CDR2 ANQGSEA come from the germline V gene. Trimming took 8 bases from V and 2 from J; bases not matched to a gene: 9.

The genes are TRBV2 and TRBJ1-1; D possibly corresponds to TRBD1 (5 bases). The CDR3 spans 13 residues. Germline values: CDR1 SNHLY, CDR2 FYNNEI. V lost 3 bases and J 3 bases, leaving 8 bases between the germline ends. The CDR3 loop reads CASSEGRDTEAFF. CDR3 nucleotide sequence: TGTGCCAGCAGTGAGGGCAGGGACACTGAAGCTTTCTTT.

The J gene is TRBJ1-5, the V gene TRBV30, with D tentatively TRBD1 (6 bases). This CDR3 is 18 amino acids long. The V gene lost 3 bases and the J gene lost 0 bases, with 21 bases spanning the gap. Germline-derived CDR1 and CDR2 are GTSNPN and SVGIG (reference sequence). Here the CDR3 reads CAWSAGALTPYSNQPQHF. In nucleotides, the CDR3 is TGTGCCTGGAGCGCAGGGGCGCTAACACCTTATAGCAATCAGCCCCAGCATTTT.

The chain has TRBV4-3 and TRBJ2-4; the match to TRBD2 covers 7 bases. The CDR3 runs to 14 residues. From germline, CDR1 is LGHNA and CDR2 YSLEER. The J segment lost 10 bases and the V segment lost 5 bases, leaving 11 bases of the junction unmatched. CDR3 protein: CASSSDAQGGIQYF. The CDR3 DNA sequence: TGCGCCAGCAGCTCCGACGCCCAGGGAGGGATTCAGTACTTC.

This chain connects TRBV29-1 to TRBJ2-7; D remains ambiguous. The V gene's germline CDR1 is SQVTM and CDR2 ANQGSEA. Between the trimmed V and J ends, which lost 4 bases and 2 bases, there was a span of 6 bases. CDR3 length: 11 residues. The DNA for the CDR3 is TGCAGCGTTGTCCAGGCCTACGAGCAGTACTTC. Its protein is CSVVQAYEQYF.

The V gene is TRBV7-9, the J gene TRBJ2-1; D gene unclear. V was clipped by 1 base and J by 2 bases, with 18 bases between them. Germline lookup yields CDR1 SEHNR and CDR2 FQNEAQ (reference sequence). The CDR3 has 18 residues. The CDR3 loop reads CASSLGPGGLLAYNEQFF. CDR3 nucleotides: TGTGCCAGCAGCTTAGGACCAGGCGGATTATTAGCCTACAATGAGCAGTTCTTC.

The chain joins TRBV5-4 to TRBJ1-2; possibly TRBD1 for D (6 bases). Per germline, CDR1 SGHNT and CDR2 YYREEE (reference sequence). The V gene lost 4 bases and the J gene lost 8 bases, with 18 bases spanning the gap. This CDR3 has 14 residues. The CDR3 region has the DNA TGTGCCAGCAGCGGGGGCCCCTCTGTTGGAGGCTACACCTTC. It codes for CASSGGPSVGGYTF.

This chain links TRBV27 with TRBJ1-5, with D tentatively TRBD1 (6 bases). CDR3 length equals 17 residues. The germline gives CDR1 MNHEY, CDR2 SMNVEV (reference sequence). Trimming took off 4 bases at V and 2 bases at J, with 18 bases between the two ends. The chain's CDR3 is CASSYRAQYEGNQPQHF. The CDR3 DNA reads TGTGCCAGCAGTTACAGGGCTCAATATGAAGGCAATCAGCCCCAGCATTTT.

The chain has TRBV6-4 and TRBJ1-2, with TRBD1 matching over 9 bases. CDR1 MRHNA and CDR2 SNTAGT come from the germline V gene. V lost 6 bases to trimming and J lost 1 base; unmatched junction nucleotides: 6. There are 15 residues in the CDR3. The CDR3 DNA reads as TGTGCCAGCAGCCCGGGGACAGGGAGTAACTATGGCTACACCTTC. Translation: CASSPGTGSNYGYTF.

The V call is TRBV7-8, the J call TRBJ2-7; no clear D. V lost 4 bases, J lost 2 bases, and 12 bases lay in between. There are 14 residues in the CDR3. CDR1 is SGHVS and CDR2 is FQNEAQ in the germline V gene. The CDR3 loop reads CASSSTDGAYEQYF. In DNA, the CDR3 is TGTGCCAGCAGCTCAACGGACGGCGCCTACGAGCAGTACTTC.

The chain couples TRBV9 to TRBJ2-1; D is possibly TRBD1 (6 bases). Germline values: CDR1 SGDLS, CDR2 YYNGEE. V was trimmed by 0 bases and J by 4 bases, leaving 11 bases between them. The CDR3 is made up of 15 amino acids. The CDR3 loop is CASSVGQGQYNEQFF. DNA for the CDR3: TGTGCCAGCAGCGTAGGCCAAGGACAGTACAATGAGCAGTTCTTC.

This clone was seen more than once but under ten times. The gene calls are TRBV10-3 and TRBJ1-5; D possibly corresponds to TRBD1 (5 bases). Trimming shortened V by 10 bases and J by 11 bases, and 21 bases separated the two germline ends. Looked up from germline, CDR1 is ENHRY and CDR2 is SYGVKD. This CDR3 spans 13 amino acids. The CDR3 bases are TGTGCCACCGGTTGGGGGGATGGATTGGCCCAGCATTTT. Residues: CATGWGDGLAQHF.

This clone was counted a few times. The chain uses TRBV4-3 and TRBJ2-5; weak D call: TRBD2 (6 bases). Trimming took off 0 bases at V and 5 bases at J, with 13 bases between the two ends. Per the germline V gene, CDR1 is LGHNA and CDR2 is YSLEER. This CDR3 spans 15 amino acids. CDR3 sequence: CASSQDGRDWETQYF. CDR3 nucleotide sequence: TGCGCCAGCAGCCAAGATGGGCGGGATTGGGAGACCCAGTACTTC.

This clone was counted only a few times. This chain connects TRBV11-2 to TRBJ1-6, with D hard to call. CDR1 and CDR2 from the germline V gene are SGHAT and FQNNGV. This CDR3 is built from 17 residues. Trimming stripped 5 bases from V and 10 bases from J, with 24 bases between. The CDR3 reads CASSLLAAGGVRSPLHF. In DNA form, the CDR3 reads TGTGCCAGCAGCCTCCTTGCGGCCGGCGGGGTACGGTCACCCCTCCACTTT.

For this clone: The same CDR3 arises from other DNA sequences in this sample as well. The CDR3 region is CAWSGGGQPQHF. In DNA, the CDR3 is TGTGCCTGGAGTGGGGGAGGTCAGCCCCAGCATTTT. The chain joins TRBV30 to TRBJ1-5; D is ambiguous. V was trimmed by 1 base and J by 6 bases, leaving 7 bases between them. CDR1 is GTSNPN, CDR2 SVGIG, per germline (reference sequence). This CDR3 has 12 amino acids.

The gene calls are TRBV5-6 and TRBJ2-5; D is ambiguous. CDR1 and CDR2 (germline): SGHDT, YYEEEE. This CDR3 contains 15 residues. V lost 2 bases to trimming and J lost 2 bases, with 13 bases between them. The CDR3 loop is CASSFLKIGQETQYF. DNA of the CDR3: TGTGCCAGCAGCTTTCTAAAGATAGGGCAAGAGACCCAGTACTTC. The full variable domain, rest sourced from reference TRBV5-6 and TRBJ2-5, is DAGVTQSPTHLIKTRGQQVTLRCSPKSGHDTVSWYQQALGQGPQFIFQYYEEEERQRGNFPDRFSGHQFPNYSSELNVNALLLGDSALYLCASSFLKIGQETQYFGPGTRLLVL.

This sequence joins TRBV15 and TRBJ2-1, with TRBD2 identical over 15 bases. The CDR3 extends over 16 amino acids. CDR1 is LNHNV, CDR2 YYDKDF, per germline (reference sequence). Trimming cost V 0 bases and J 8 bases; bases outside gene matches: 2. This chain's CDR3 is CATSREGLAGGHEQFF. The CDR3 DNA reads as TGTGCCACCAGCAGAGAAGGACTAGCGGGGGGGCATGAGCAGTTCTTC.

The chain couples TRBV7-2 to TRBJ1-5; D possibly corresponds to TRBD1 (6 bases). Between the trimmed V and J ends, which lost 1 base and 4 bases, there was a span of 20 bases. This CDR3 comprises 18 residues. The germline V gene encodes CDR1 SGHTA and CDR2 FQGNSA. The CDR3 spells CASSLVGQGGGTNQPQHF. The CDR3 bases are TGTGCCAGCAGCTTAGTCGGGCAGGGAGGAGGGACAAATCAGCCCCAGCATTTT.

CDR3 protein: CASSRGGANVLTF. DNA of the CDR3: TGTGCCAGCAGCCGCGGGGGGGCCAACGTCCTGACTTTC. The rearrangement joins TRBV7-2 to TRBJ2-6, with D possibly TRBD2 on 5 matching bases. Trimming took 5 bases from V and 4 from J, leaving 6 bases between them. The V gene's germline CDR1 is SGHTA and CDR2 FQGNSA. The CDR3 runs to 13 residues.

The rearrangement joins TRBV30 to TRBJ2-1; 10 nucleotides match TRBD2. This CDR3 comprises 13 residues. V gave up 5 bases and J gave up 10 bases; unmatched junction bases: 8. Germline assignment: CDR1 GTSNPN and CDR2 SVGIG (reference sequence). The CDR3 nucleotides read TGTGCCTGGCGGGTCAGCGGGGGGGCAGAGCAGTTCTTC. Its translation: CAWRVSGGAEQFF.

The J gene is TRBJ1-2, the V gene TRBV7-2, with a weak D call TRBD1 (6 bases). This CDR3 is built from 12 residues. The V gene lost 5 bases and the J gene lost 8 bases, with 12 bases spanning the gap. CDR1 is SGHTA and CDR2 is FQGNSA in the germline V gene. The CDR3 loop reads CASSQQGRGYTF. The CDR3 DNA sequence: TGTGCCAGCAGCCAACAGGGTCGGGGCTACACCTTC.

The chain uses TRBV29-1 and TRBJ2-7; no definite D call. This CDR3 is 14 amino acids long. Per germline, CDR1 SQVTM and CDR2 ANQGSEA. Deletions cut 4 bases from V and 2 bases from J, with 15 bases between. CDR3 residues: CSVVLQGRTYEQYF. In nucleotides, the CDR3 is TGCAGCGTTGTCTTACAAGGCAGAACCTACGAGCAGTACTTC.